These 23 T cell receptor beta chains were sequenced from one sample in a study of blood T cell repertoires in COVID-19. TCRdb keeps only in-frame clones here, not all; method: immunoSEQ multiplex PCR. In the table there are roughly 300,000 clones, more than 75% of which are singletons. The sequenced material came from PBMCs or T cells enriched from blood (not recorded which). The receptors shown here come from a young man who had recovered from COVID-19.

The chain has TRBV19 and TRBJ1-2; no clear D. V lost 5 bases and J lost 3, with 16 bases in between. The CDR3 has 15 amino acids. Germline loops: CDR1 LNHDA, CDR2 SQIVND (reference sequence). The CDR3: CASSLSAPLDYGYTF. In nucleotides, the CDR3 is TGTGCCAGTAGTCTATCCGCGCCCCTTGACTATGGCTACACCTTC.

The chain joins TRBV5-4 to TRBJ2-7; TRBD1 agrees at 7 bases. V lost 0 bases and J lost 6; bases outside the gene matches: 9. This CDR3 has 15 residues. CDR1 and CDR2 (germline): SGHNT, YYREEE (reference sequence). CDR3 sequence reads: CASSLDPTGPLEQYF. The CDR3 DNA sequence: TGTGCCAGCAGCTTGGATCCGACAGGGCCTCTCGAGCAGTACTTC.

The V call is TRBV15, the J call TRBJ2-1; 8 nucleotides align to TRBD1. Germline V gene data show CDR1 as LNHNV and CDR2 as YYDKDF (reference sequence). This CDR3 region has 13 residues. The J segment lost 9 bases and the V segment lost 5 bases, leaving 6 bases of the junction unmatched. CDR3: CATSSRDRGEQFF. DNA for the CDR3: TGTGCCACCAGCTCCCGTGACAGGGGTGAGCAGTTCTTC.

V and J are TRBV20-1 and TRBJ2-3; possibly TRBD2 for D (5 bases). Trimming took 3 bases from V and 2 from J, leaving 9 bases between them. The CDR3 runs 13 residues. The V gene's germline CDR1 is DFQATT and CDR2 SNEGSKA (reference sequence). CDR3 residues: CSASLADTDTQYF. For the CDR3, the DNA is TGCAGTGCTAGTCTAGCTGACACAGATACGCAGTATTTT.

This chain joins TRBV12-3 or TRBV12-4 and TRBJ2-1; D possibly corresponds to TRBD1 (6 bases). The CDR3 is made up of 12 amino acids. The V and J ends lost 7 bases and 10 bases respectively, with 14 bases between them. The DNA of the CDR3 is TGTGCCAGCAAACGCCGGGACACAGAGCAGTTCTTC. It is translated as CASKRRDTEQFF.

The chain links TRBV5-5 to TRBJ1-3, with D perhaps TRBD1 (6 bases). The ends were cut back, 0 bases at V and 0 bases at J, with 22 bases in the middle. The CDR3 has 20 residues. The germline gives CDR1 SGHKS, CDR2 YYEKEE (reference sequence). The CDR3: CASSLDPPGAPPSSGNTIYF. In DNA, the CDR3 is TGTGCCAGCAGCTTGGATCCCCCAGGGGCCCCACCGAGCTCTGGAAACACCATATATTTT.

This chain links TRBV28 with TRBJ2-7, with 7 nucleotides matching TRBD2. Germline assignment: CDR1 MDHEN and CDR2 SYDVKM. This CDR3 region has 15 residues. V gave up 5 bases and J gave up 2 bases; unmatched junction bases: 9. The CDR3 DNA is TGTGCCAGCAGTGCGTGGGGAGGGTACCCCTACGAGCAGTACTTC. Translated, it gives CASSAWGGYPYEQYF.

The rearrangement joins TRBV11-3 to TRBJ2-7; D is unclear. Germline CDR1 and CDR2: SGHNT and YENEEA. Trimming took 5 bases from V and 1 from J, leaving 15 bases between them. This CDR3 has 15 residues. The CDR3 region has the DNA TGTGCCAGCAGCGAGAACTGGGCCCAATCCTACGAGCAGTACTTC. Amino acid sequence: CASSENWAQSYEQYF.

The chain employs TRBV3-1 (or the pseudogene TRBV3-2) and TRBJ1-1; D is unresolved. CDR3 size: 16 residues. Germline assignment: CDR1 LGHDT and CDR2 YNNKEL (reference sequence). The ends were cut back, 0 bases at V and 2 bases at J, with 13 bases in the middle. The CDR3 DNA sequence: TGTGCCAGCAGCCAAGATGGGCAGTCCTTTAACACTGAAGCTTTCTTT. It specifies CASSQDGQSFNTEAFF.

The chain combines TRBV3-1 (or the pseudogene TRBV3-2) with TRBJ1-2; possible D gene TRBD1, 5 bases. CDR1 and CDR2 (germline): LGHDT, YNNKEL (reference sequence). V lost 1 base, J lost 4 bases, and 13 bases lay in between. CDR3 length: 15 residues. The CDR3 DNA sequence: TGTGCCAGCAGCCAAGCTTCCAGGGCTGGCTATGGCTACACCTTC. Its protein product is CASSQASRAGYGYTF.

The gene calls are TRBV7-6 and TRBJ2-2; 9 positions match TRBD2. Germline assignment: CDR1 SGHVS and CDR2 FNYEAQ. V trimming: 4 bases; J trimming: 0 bases; junction bases outside the gene matches: 9. CDR3 length equals 18 residues. CDR3 sequence reads: CASSYDRSGRANTGELFF. In nucleotides, the CDR3 is TGTGCCAGCAGCTACGATCGTAGCGGGAGAGCGAACACCGGGGAGCTGTTTTTT.

This clone showed up just once. This chain's CDR3 is CASSVVAGPEQFF. DNA of the CDR3: TGTGCCAGCAGCGTAGTTGCGGGCCCCGAGCAGTTCTTC. The chain couples TRBV9 to TRBJ2-1; the D gene is possibly TRBD2 (5 bases). The ends were cut back, 0 bases at V and 10 bases at J, with 11 bases in the middle. The CDR3 totals 13 residues. Germline loops: CDR1 SGDLS, CDR2 YYNGEE.

This clone was recorded many times. The V call is TRBV6-5, the J call TRBJ2-1, with 11 bases lining up with TRBD2. The CDR3 has 15 residues. After removal of 5 bases from V and 3 bases from J, the junction contained 3 bases not matched to a gene. The germline CDR1 and CDR2 sequences are MNHEY and SVGAGI. The chain's CDR3 is CASSPTSGNYNEQFF. For the CDR3, the DNA is TGTGCCAGCAGTCCGACTAGCGGGAACTACAATGAGCAGTTCTTC.

J is TRBJ2-7 and V is TRBV5-4; 7 positions agree with TRBD2. Trimming at V came to 5 bases and at J to 1 base, leaving 15 bases not matched to a gene. This CDR3 comprises 17 residues. In germline, CDR1 is SGHNT, CDR2 YYREEE (reference sequence). The CDR3 spells CASSFGLGGQASYEQYF. The CDR3 DNA sequence: TGTGCCAGCAGTTTCGGACTGGGAGGGCAGGCTTCCTACGAGCAGTACTTC.

The chain joins TRBV2 to TRBJ2-4; 10 nucleotides align to TRBD1. V lost 6 bases and J lost 3; bases outside the gene matches: 2. Germline assignment: CDR1 SNHLY and CDR2 FYNNEI. The CDR3 loop spans 14 amino acids. CDR3 sequence reads: CASSWTGGKNIQYF. The CDR3 coding sequence is TGTGCCAGCAGCTGGACAGGGGGCAAAAACATTCAGTACTTC.

V gene TRBV12-3 or TRBV12-4 combines with J gene TRBJ2-1; D is unresolved. With 3 bases removed from V and 9 bases from J, the gap between germline ends came to 12 bases. This CDR3 is 13 amino acids long. CDR3 DNA sequence: TGTGCCAGCAGTTTTGGCAGGATTACTGAGCAGTTCTTC. It specifies CASSFGRITEQFF.

The chain employs TRBV18 and TRBJ2-1, with TRBD1 identical over 7 bases. The CDR3 extends over 13 amino acids. The germline CDR1 and CDR2 sequences are KGHSH and LQKENI. Trimming at V came to 5 bases and at J to 5 bases, leaving 3 bases not matched to a gene. The CDR3 here is CASSTTGDNEQFF. The CDR3 nucleotides read TGTGCCAGCTCAACCACAGGGGACAATGAGCAGTTCTTC.

This clone came up once. The V call is TRBV5-4, the J call TRBJ1-5, with D possibly matching TRBD1 (6 bases). The CDR3 runs 14 residues. Germline V gene data show CDR1 as SGHNT and CDR2 as YYREEE (reference sequence). Between the trimmed V and J ends, which lost 4 bases and 3 bases, there was a span of 11 bases. The CDR3 DNA reads TGTGCCAGCAGCGGGGGCAGCTTCAATCAGCCCCAGCATTTT. This gives the protein CASSGGSFNQPQHF. The full variable domain, with the rest looked up from reference TRBV5-4 and TRBJ1-5, is ETGVTQSPTHLIKTRGQQVTLRCSSQSGHNTVSWYQQALGQGPQFIFQYYREEENGRGNFPPRFSGLQFPNYSSELNVNALELDDSALYLCASSGGSFNQPQHFGDGTRLSIL.

J is TRBJ2-2 and V is TRBV3-1 (or the pseudogene TRBV3-2); no clear D. CDR1 LGHDT and CDR2 YNNKEL come from the germline V gene (reference sequence). With 6 bases removed from V and 5 bases from J, the gap between germline ends came to 4 bases. CDR3 length: 11 residues. CDR3 DNA: TGTGCCAGCAGGCGTACCGGGGAGCTGTTTTTT. This encodes CASRRTGELFF.

This rearrangement joins TRBV6-1 to TRBJ1-3; no reliable D call. The CDR3 covers 16 residues. Trimming took off 3 bases at V and 0 bases at J, with 12 bases between the two ends. Per the germline V gene, CDR1 is MNHNS and CDR2 is SASEGT. CDR3 protein: CASSEMIEYSGNTIYF. CDR3 sequence (DNA): TGTGCCAGCAGTGAGATGATCGAGTACTCTGGAAACACCATATATTTT.

The rearrangement joins TRBV27 to TRBJ2-1; the match to TRBD2 covers 14 bases. J was trimmed by 4 bases and V by 6 bases; bases with no gene match: 8. Germline CDR1 reads MNHEY; CDR2 reads SMNVEV (reference sequence). The CDR3 runs 17 residues. The CDR3 DNA reads TGTGCCAGCAGCTTGACTAGCGGGGGGGCTCTGTACAATGAGCAGTTCTTC. Translated: CASSLTSGGALYNEQFF.

V gene TRBV11-2 combines with J gene TRBJ2-7; no clear D gene. V shed 1 base and J shed 0 bases, with 7 bases lying between them. This CDR3 contains 14 residues. Germline assignment: CDR1 SGHAT and CDR2 FQNNGV. This CDR3 reads CASSLAPGSYEQYF. The DNA for the CDR3 is TGTGCCAGCAGCTTAGCGCCGGGCTCCTACGAGCAGTACTTC.

This clone was recorded once. The V call is TRBV3-1 (or the pseudogene TRBV3-2), the J call TRBJ2-5, with TRBD1 matching 9 bases. Germline V lookup: CDR1 LGHDT, CDR2 YNNKEL (reference sequence). The CDR3 is made up of 17 amino acids. V dropped 4 bases and J dropped 3; count of bases not matched to a gene: 12. CDR3 region: CASSPHRDREGKETQYF. DNA of the CDR3: TGTGCCAGCAGCCCCCATCGGGACAGGGAAGGAAAAGAGACCCAGTACTTC.